The clone carrying this T cell receptor (beta chain) has at least ten counts. What it binds is not known. This record comes from a study of T cell repertoires in cytomegalovirus infection. Overall study: Public TCR beta signatures indicated both CMV infection and matching HLA type. Regarding the study as a whole: The response measured ex vivo was dominated by TCR beta clonotypes (HLA-C-restricted and CMV-specific). Cumulative public TCR beta family frequency identified CMV carriers with the relevant HLA.

The germline gives CDR1 SGHTA, CDR2 FQGNSA. V lost 5 bases and J lost 5; bases outside the gene matches: 10. CDR3 length: 15 residues. MiXCR, run by TCRdb on the reads, gives a single entry per CDR3 protein. Of around 260,000 distinct CDR3 sequences listed, approximately 8.3% are singletons. The sequenced sample was PBMCs. The chain couples TRBV7-2 to TRBJ2-7; TRBD1 agrees at 9 bases. The receptor was derived from a human donor in good health (CMV status not recorded). Some clones in this sample may be carry-over from other donors' samples. The CDR3 nucleotides read TGTGCCAGCAGCCGACGGTGGACAGGGGACCACGAGCAGTACTTC. Amino acids: CASSRRWTGDHEQYF. The complete variable domain, with remaining parts taken from reference TRBV7-2 and TRBJ2-7, reads GAGVSQSPSNKVTEKGKDVELRCDPISGHTALYWYRQSLGQGLEFLIYFQGNSAPDKSGLPSDRFSAERTGGSVSTLTIQRTQQEDSAVYLCASSRRWTGDHEQYFGPGTRLTVT.